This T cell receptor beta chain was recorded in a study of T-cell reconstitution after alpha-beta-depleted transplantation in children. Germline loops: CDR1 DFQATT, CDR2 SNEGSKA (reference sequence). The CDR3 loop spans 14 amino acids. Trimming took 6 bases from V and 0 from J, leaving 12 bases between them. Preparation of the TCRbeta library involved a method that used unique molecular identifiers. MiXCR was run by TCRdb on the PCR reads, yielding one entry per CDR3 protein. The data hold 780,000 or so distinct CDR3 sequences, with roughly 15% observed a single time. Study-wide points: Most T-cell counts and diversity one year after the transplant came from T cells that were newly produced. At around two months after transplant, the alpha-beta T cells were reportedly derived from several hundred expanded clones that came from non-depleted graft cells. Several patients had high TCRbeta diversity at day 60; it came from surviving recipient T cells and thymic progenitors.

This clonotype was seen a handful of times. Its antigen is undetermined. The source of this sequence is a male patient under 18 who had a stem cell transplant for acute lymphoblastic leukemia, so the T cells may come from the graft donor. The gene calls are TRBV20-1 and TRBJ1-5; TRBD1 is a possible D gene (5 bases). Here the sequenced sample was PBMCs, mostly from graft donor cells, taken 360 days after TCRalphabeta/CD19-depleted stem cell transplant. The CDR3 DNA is TGCAGTGCGAGGGACGGCTTTAGCAATCAGCCCCAGCATTTT. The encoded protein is CSARDGFSNQPQHF.